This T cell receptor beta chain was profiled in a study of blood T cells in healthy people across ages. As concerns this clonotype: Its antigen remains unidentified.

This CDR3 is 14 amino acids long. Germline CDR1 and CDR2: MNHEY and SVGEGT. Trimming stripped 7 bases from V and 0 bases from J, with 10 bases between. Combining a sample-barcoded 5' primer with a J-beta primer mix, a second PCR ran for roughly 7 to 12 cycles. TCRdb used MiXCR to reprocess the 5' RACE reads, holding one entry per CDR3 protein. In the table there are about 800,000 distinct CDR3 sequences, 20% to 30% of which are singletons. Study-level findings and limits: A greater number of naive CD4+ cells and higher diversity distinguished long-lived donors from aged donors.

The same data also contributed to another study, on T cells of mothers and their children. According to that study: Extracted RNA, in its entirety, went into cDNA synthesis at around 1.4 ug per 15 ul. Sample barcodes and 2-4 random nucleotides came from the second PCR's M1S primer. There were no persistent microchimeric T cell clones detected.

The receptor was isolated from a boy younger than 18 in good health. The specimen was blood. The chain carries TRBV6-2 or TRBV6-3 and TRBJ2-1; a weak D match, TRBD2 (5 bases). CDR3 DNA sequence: TGTGCCAGCAACGAGCGGAGCTCCTACAATGAGCAGTTCTTC. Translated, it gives CASNERSSYNEQFF.